A selection of T cell receptor beta chains follows, all from one sample in a study of blood T cell repertoires in COVID-19. The data were produced by immunoSEQ multiplex PCR, yet TCRdb's version contains in-frame clones alone and is incomplete. Of approximately 36,000 clones in the sample, 75% to 90% are singletons; the top ten hold 35% to 50%. Sequenced material: peripheral blood. The receptors derive from a human donor in a cohort sampled during active or convalescent COVID-19. The donor label of this sample is uncertain. Both conserved end residues are part of each CDR3. The D gene is left open where the match is weak. The size entry is marked missing in some rows and otherwise reads once, few, many or a size class.

>once|TRBJ2-1|TRBV29-1|NA
CSVPFRTSYNEQFF
TGCAGCGTCCCCTTCAGAACCTCCTACAATGAGCAGTTCTTC
>NA|TRBJ1-5|TRBV2|NA
CASRRESNQPQHF
TGTGCCAGCAGGAGAGAAAGCAATCAGCCCCAGCATTTT
>NA|TRBJ1-2|TRBV5-1|TRBD1
CANSSDREGYTF
TGCGCCAACAGCTCGGACAGGGAAGGCTACACCTTC
>NA|TRBJ1-4|TRBV7-9|TRBD1
CASSSGQGGEKLFF
TGTGCCAGCAGCTCGGGACAGGGAGGCGAAAAACTGTTTTTT
>NA|TRBJ2-7|TRBV4-3|TRBD2
CASSRLAGEGYEQYF
TGCGCCAGCAGCCGGTTAGCGGGAGAGGGCTACGAGCAGTACTTC
>NA|TRBJ2-7|TRBV7-8|TRBD1
CASGRDRGPYEQYF
TGTGCCAGTGGAAGGGACAGGGGGCCCTACGAGCAGTACTTC
>NA|TRBJ1-2|TRBV5-1|NA
CASSFEQGGYTF
TGCGCCAGCAGCTTCGAGCAGGGTGGCTACACCTTC
>NA|TRBJ1-1|TRBV6-5|TRBD1
CASSSDRERAFF
TGTGCCAGCAGTTCAGACAGGGAGAGGGCTTTCTTT
>NA|TRBJ1-5|TRBV7-8|NA
CASSLSIRGSNQPQHF
TGTGCCAGCAGCTTATCAATAAGGGGGAGCAATCAGCCCCAGCATTTT
>NA|TRBJ1-1|TRBV29-1|TRBD1
CSVSPGTGRTEAFF
TGCAGCGTCTCCCCCGGGACAGGGAGGACTGAAGCTTTCTTT
>NA|TRBJ2-7|TRBV4-1|NA
CASSQEVLAVYEQYF
TGCGCCAGCAGCCAAGAAGTACTAGCAGTCTACGAGCAGTACTTC
>NA|TRBJ2-1|TRBV11-3|TRBD2
CASSPGTSGTDEQFF
TGTGCCAGCAGCCCCGGGACTAGCGGGACGGATGAGCAGTTCTTC
>NA|TRBJ1-1|TRBV29-1|NA
CSVVQNTEAFF
TGCAGCGTTGTCCAGAACACTGAAGCTTTCTTT
>NA|TRBJ2-3|TRBV7-3|TRBD2
CASSSGLAKGTDTQYF
TGTGCCAGCAGCTCCGGACTAGCGAAAGGTACAGATACGCAGTATTTT
>NA|TRBJ2-7|TRBV7-2|TRBD2
CASILTSGSSYEQYF
TGTGCCAGCATCCTGACTAGCGGGAGCTCCTACGAGCAGTACTTC
>once|TRBJ2-4|TRBV11-3|TRBD1
CASSWGQGQGDIQYF
TGTGCCAGCAGCTGGGGACAGGGGCAGGGGGACATTCAGTACTTC
>NA|TRBJ2-7|TRBV24-1|TRBD2
CATSDSGTPYEQYF
TGTGCCACCAGTGATAGCGGGACGCCCTACGAGCAGTACTTC